This TCR beta chain originates from a study of blood T cell repertoires in COVID-19. This CDR3 comprises 13 residues. V was pared by 9 bases and J by 3 bases, with 4 bases of the junction left unmatched. In germline, CDR1 is KGHDR, CDR2 SFDVKD. Repertoires were generated with immunoSEQ multiplex PCR, while TCRdb's copy carries only in-frame clones and drops some. The sample shows some 250,000 clones, 75% to 90% of them seen only once. The TCR comes from a man aged 55 to 69 who had recovered from COVID-19. The sequencing sample was made of peripheral blood. The chain uses TRBV24-1 and TRBJ1-5, with 7 bases fitting TRBD1. Written as DNA, the CDR3 is TGTGCCACCTCTGACAGGGACAATCAGCCCCAGCATTTT. It translates to CATSDRDNQPQHF.